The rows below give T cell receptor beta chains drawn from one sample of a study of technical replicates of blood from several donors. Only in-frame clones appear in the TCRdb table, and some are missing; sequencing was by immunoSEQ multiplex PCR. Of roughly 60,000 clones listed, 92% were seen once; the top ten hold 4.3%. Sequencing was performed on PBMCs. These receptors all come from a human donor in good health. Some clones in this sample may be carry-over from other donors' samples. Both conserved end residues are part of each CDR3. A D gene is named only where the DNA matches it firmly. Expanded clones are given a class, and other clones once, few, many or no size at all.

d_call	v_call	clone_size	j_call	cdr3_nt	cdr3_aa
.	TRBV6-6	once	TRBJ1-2	TGTGCCAGCAGTTACTCGGGACAAAACTATGGCTACACCTTC	CASSYSGQNYGYTF
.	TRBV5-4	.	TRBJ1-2	TGTGCCAGCAGCCTGACAGCTAACTATGGCTACACCTTC	CASSLTANYGYTF
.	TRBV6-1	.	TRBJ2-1	TGTGCCAGCATCAACCAGGGGTCGCTCTACAATGAGCAGTTCTTC	CASINQGSLYNEQFF
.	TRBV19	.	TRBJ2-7	TGTGCCAGCAAACAGGGACGTAGCTCCTACGAGCAGTACTTC	CASKQGRSSYEQYF
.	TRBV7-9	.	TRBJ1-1	TGTGCCAGCACCTCCCAGGGCGCTGAAGCTTTCTTT	CASTSQGAEAFF
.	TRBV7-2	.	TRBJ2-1	TGTGCCAGCAGCTTAGTGGGGGCCCCCGGGAATGAGCAGTTCTTC	CASSLVGAPGNEQFF
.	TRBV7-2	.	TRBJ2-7	TGTGCCAGCAGCCCGAGCTCCTACGAGCAGTACTTC	CASSPSSYEQYF
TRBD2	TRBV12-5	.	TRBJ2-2	TGTGCTAGTGGTTCACGGACTAGCGGGGGCCTTGTTACCACCGGGGAGCTGTTTTTT	CASGSRTSGGLVTTGELFF
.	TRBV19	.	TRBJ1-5	TGTGCCAGTAGGATGGGGGGGCAAAGGGTTCAGCCCCAGCATTTT	CASRMGGQRVQPQHF
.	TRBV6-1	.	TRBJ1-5	TGTGCGGGATCGCGAGGGGGGGGCGGCAATCAGCCCCAGCATTTT	CAGSRGGGGNQPQHF
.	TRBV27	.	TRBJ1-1	TGTGCCACCCTACCGGGGGGAGGCACTGAAGCTTTCTTT	CATLPGGGTEAFF
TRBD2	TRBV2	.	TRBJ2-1	TGTGCCAGCAGTGAAGCTGAGCTAGCGGCCTACAATGAGCAGTTCTTC	CASSEAELAAYNEQFF
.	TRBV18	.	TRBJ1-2	TGTGCCAGCTCACCGAGTGAGGGTGCTGGCTACACCTTC	CASSPSEGAGYTF
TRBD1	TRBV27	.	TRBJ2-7	TGTGCCAGCAGTACCTTCGGACAGGGGCGCTCCTACGAGCAGTACTTC	CASSTFGQGRSYEQYF
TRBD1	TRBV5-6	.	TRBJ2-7	TGTGCCAGCAGGTCCCGGGACAGGGGACGCGAGCAGTACTTC	CASRSRDRGREQYF
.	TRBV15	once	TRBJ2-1	TGTGCCACCTCCAGAGGGGGGGCCTACAATGAGCAGTTCTTC	CATSRGGAYNEQFF
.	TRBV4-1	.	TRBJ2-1	TGCGCCAGCAGCCAAGAAGGTCCAGGGGTGGGTGAGCAGTTCTTC	CASSQEGPGVGEQFF
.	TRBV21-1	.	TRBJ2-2	TGTGCCAGCAATGGTAACAGGGGGAACACCGGGGAGCTGTTTTTT	CASNGNRGNTGELFF
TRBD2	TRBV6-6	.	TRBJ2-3	TGTGCCAGCAGTTACTCGACTAGCGGGCCGACAGATACGCAGTATTTT	CASSYSTSGPTDTQYF
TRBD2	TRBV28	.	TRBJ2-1	TGTGCCAGCAGTTTTCCTAGCGGGAGTTACAATGAGCAGTTCTTC	CASSFPSGSYNEQFF
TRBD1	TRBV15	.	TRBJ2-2	TGTGCCACCAGCAGGAGACCGGGACAGGGCCCCGGGGAGCTGTTTTTT	CATSRRPGQGPGELFF
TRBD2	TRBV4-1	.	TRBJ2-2	TGCGCCAGCAGCCTCCGACCCCAGACTAGCGGGGGCCGAGGGAACACCGGGGAGCTGTTTTTT	CASSLRPQTSGGRGNTGELFF
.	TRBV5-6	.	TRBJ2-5	TGTGCCAGCAGCTCCCTTACCCGGAGGACGCTCAACCAAGAGACCCAGTACTTC	CASSSLTRRTLNQETQYF
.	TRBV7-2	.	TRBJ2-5	TGTGCCAGCAGCCGGGTACGTGGGGGGAAAGAGACCCAGTACTTC	CASSRVRGGKETQYF
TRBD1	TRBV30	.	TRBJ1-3	TGTGCCTGGAGTGTAGCAGGGACAGGGGCACGTGGAAACACCATATATTTT	CAWSVAGTGARGNTIYF
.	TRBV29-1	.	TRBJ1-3	TGCAGCGTTACAGGGACCTCTGGAAACACCATATATTTT	CSVTGTSGNTIYF
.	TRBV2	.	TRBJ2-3	TGTGCCAGCAGTGTCGATAGGGGCTCAGATACGCAGTATTTT	CASSVDRGSDTQYF
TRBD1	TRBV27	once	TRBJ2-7	TGTGCCAGCCAACCTAGGACAGGGGGGTACGAGCAGTACTTC	CASQPRTGGYEQYF
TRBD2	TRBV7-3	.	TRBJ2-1	TGTGCCAGCAGCCCTCTCGGGGGGGCGAACAATGAGCAGTTCTTC	CASSPLGGANNEQFF
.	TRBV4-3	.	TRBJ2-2	TGCGCCAGCAGCCAAGAACCCAGGGGCGACGACACCGGGGAGCTGTTTTTT	CASSQEPRGDDTGELFF
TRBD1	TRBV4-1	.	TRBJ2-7	TGCGCCAGCAGCCAAGCCGGGACAGGGGACCACGAGCAGTACTTC	CASSQAGTGDHEQYF
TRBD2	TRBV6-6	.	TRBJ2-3	TGTGCCAGCAGGGATAGCGGGAGTGGGGCAGATACGCAGTATTTT	CASRDSGSGADTQYF
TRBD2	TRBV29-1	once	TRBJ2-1	TGCAGCGTCCACCTACTAGCGGGGGAGCTCAATGAGCAGTTCTTC	CSVHLLAGELNEQFF
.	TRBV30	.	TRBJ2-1	TGTGCCTGGAGTCAGGGGAAATCGAATGAGCAGTTCTTC	CAWSQGKSNEQFF
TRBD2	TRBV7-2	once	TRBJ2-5	TGTGCCAGCAGCTTTAGCGGGGGGATACAAGAGACCCAGTACTTC	CASSFSGGIQETQYF
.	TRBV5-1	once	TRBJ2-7	TGCGCCAGCAGCTCGCGGGACCACTACGAGCAGTACTTC	CASSSRDHYEQYF
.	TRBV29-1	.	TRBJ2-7	TGCAGCGTTGAACAGGGTGGGGCCTCCTACGAGCAGTACTTC	CSVEQGGASYEQYF
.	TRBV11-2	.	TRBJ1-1	TGTGCCAGCAGCTTTCCCCCCAGGAACACTGAAGCTTTCTTT	CASSFPPRNTEAFF
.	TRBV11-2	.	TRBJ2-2	TGTGCCAGCAGTCGTGACAGGGGAGGGACCGGGGAGCTGTTTTTT	CASSRDRGGTGELFF
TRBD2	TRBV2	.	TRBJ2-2	TGTGCCAGCAGTGTCGGACTAGCGGGGAACACCGGGGAGCTGTTTTTT	CASSVGLAGNTGELFF
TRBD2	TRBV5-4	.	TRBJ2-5	TGTGCCAGCAGCGGAGCGGGAGCCGCAGAGACCCAGTACTTC	CASSGAGAAETQYF
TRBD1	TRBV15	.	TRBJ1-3	TGTGCCACCAGCAGAGACAGGGGGACCTCTGGAAACACCATATATTTT	CATSRDRGTSGNTIYF
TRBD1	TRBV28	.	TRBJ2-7	TGTGCCAGCAGTTTGCAGGACAGGGCGGCCGAGCAGTACTTC	CASSLQDRAAEQYF
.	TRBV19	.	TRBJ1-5	TGTGCCAGTAGTACCAGGAACCCTAATCAGCCCCAGCATTTT	CASSTRNPNQPQHF
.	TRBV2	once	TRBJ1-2	TGTGCCAGCAGTGAAGATTTGGCCGGGGGCTACACCTTC	CASSEDLAGGYTF
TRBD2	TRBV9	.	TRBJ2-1	TGTGCCAGCAGCGCACGAGCGGGGGCGGGGTTTAGTGAGCAGTTCTTC	CASSARAGAGFSEQFF
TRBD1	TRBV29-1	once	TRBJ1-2	TGCAGCGTTGATGGGACAGATACTGGCTACACCTTC	CSVDGTDTGYTF
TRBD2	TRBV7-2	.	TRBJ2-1	TGTGCCAGCAGCTTAGTACTAGCGGGATCCTGGGGGCAGTTCTTC	CASSLVLAGSWGQFF
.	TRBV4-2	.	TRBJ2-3	TGTGCCAGCAGCCAAGATCGGCGACAGTCCACAGATACGCAGTATTTT	CASSQDRRQSTDTQYF
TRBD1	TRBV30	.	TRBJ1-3	TGTGCCTGGAGGAAAGGGACAGTAGCTGGAAACACCATATATTTT	CAWRKGTVAGNTIYF
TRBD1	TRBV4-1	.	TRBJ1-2	TGCGCCAGCAGCCAACCGGACAGGGAGCATGGCTACACCTTC	CASSQPDREHGYTF
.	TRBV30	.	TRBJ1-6	TGTGCCTGGAATCCCGGGGTGAATTCACCCCTCCACTTT	CAWNPGVNSPLHF
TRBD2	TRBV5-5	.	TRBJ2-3	TGTGCCAGCAGCTACCGGATTTCTGGACTAGCGGACACAGATACGCAGTATTTT	CASSYRISGLADTDTQYF
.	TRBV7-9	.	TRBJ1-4	TGTGCCAGCAGCGGAGGTGGCGAAAAACTGTTTTTT	CASSGGGEKLFF
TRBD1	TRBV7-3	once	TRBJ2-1	TGTGCCAGCAGCCAAGCAGGGGGTACCTACAATGAGCAGTTCTTC	CASSQAGGTYNEQFF